Only one count was recorded for the clone carrying this T cell receptor (beta chain). What it binds is unknown. Per germline, CDR1 SGHRS and CDR2 YFSETQ. There are 16 residues in the CDR3. V lost 0 bases and J lost 3, with 15 bases in between. These data are taken from a study of cytomegalovirus exposure and HLA in healthy donors. General study points: The analysis excluded some indistinguishable V segments, including TRBV6-2 and TRBV6-3.

13 Jbeta primers and 60 Vbeta primers were used for the PCR. Assay: immunoSEQ multiplex PCR; the TCRdb copy retains only in-frame clones and omits some. This table has 200,000 to 250,000 clones, over 80% appearing once. The sequence came from a woman aged 35 to 49 in good health and CMV-seropositive. This sequence joins TRBV5-1 and TRBJ1-2; tentative D call: TRBD1 (6 bases). The sample taken for sequencing was PBMCs. The chain's CDR3 is CASSLGGQTSDYGYTF. The CDR3 bases are TGCGCCAGCAGCTTGGGGGGGCAGACCTCTGACTATGGCTACACCTTC.